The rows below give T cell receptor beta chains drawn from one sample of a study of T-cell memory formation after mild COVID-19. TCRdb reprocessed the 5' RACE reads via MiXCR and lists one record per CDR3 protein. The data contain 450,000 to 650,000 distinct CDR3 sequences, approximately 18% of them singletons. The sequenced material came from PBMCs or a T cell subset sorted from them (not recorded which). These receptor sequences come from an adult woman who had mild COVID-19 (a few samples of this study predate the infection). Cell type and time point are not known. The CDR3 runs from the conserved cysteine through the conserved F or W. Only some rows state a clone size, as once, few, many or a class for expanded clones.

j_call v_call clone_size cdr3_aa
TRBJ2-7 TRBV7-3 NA CASSLISGRDYEQYF
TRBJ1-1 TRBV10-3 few CAISDRGRELNTEAFF
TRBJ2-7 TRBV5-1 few CASSLVGLASSYEQYF
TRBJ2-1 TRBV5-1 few CASSSQGGQKDEQFF
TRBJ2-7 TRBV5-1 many CASSYGDRSYEQYF
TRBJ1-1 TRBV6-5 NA CASSYSESGIREAFF
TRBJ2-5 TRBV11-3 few CASSLTGTSGRGETQYF
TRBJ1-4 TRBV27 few CASSLTPTVVEKLFF
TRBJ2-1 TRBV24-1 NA CATSDSGLAGNNEQFF
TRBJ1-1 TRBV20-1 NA CSANPAWSEAFF
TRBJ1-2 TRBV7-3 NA CASSLTRGGGYGYTF
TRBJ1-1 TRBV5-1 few CASSFFPNTEAFF
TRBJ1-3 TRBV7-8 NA CASSFEGGNTIYF
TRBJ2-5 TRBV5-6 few CASSTGGGQETQYF
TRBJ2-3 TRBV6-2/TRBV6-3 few CASTSGGDTQYF
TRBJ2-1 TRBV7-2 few CASSQRLAGVRDEQFF
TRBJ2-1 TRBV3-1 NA CASSQDEAYNEQFF
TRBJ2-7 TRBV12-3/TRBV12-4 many CASTRGVLEQYF
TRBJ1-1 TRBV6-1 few CASSGPSGQMGTEAFF
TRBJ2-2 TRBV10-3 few CAIGGWQFAGELFF
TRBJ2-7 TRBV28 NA CASSGQGAKAGRGGYEQYF
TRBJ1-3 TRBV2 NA CASSEGLGAITISGNTIYF
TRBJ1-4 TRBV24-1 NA CATSDGSWEKLFF
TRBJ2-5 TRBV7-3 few CASSPNGLAGEAQYF
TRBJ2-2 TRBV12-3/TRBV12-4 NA CASSLGGLAGGGTGELFF
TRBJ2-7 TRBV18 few CASSPPADRGLDYEQYF
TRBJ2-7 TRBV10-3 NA CAISAGGGMEQYF
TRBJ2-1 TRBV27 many CASSWGNEQFF
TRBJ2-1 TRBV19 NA CASSIDRNNEQFF
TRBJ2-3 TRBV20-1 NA CSANKPSTDTQYF
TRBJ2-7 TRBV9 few CASSPSGTRYEQYF
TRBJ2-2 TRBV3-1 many CASTGTGELFF
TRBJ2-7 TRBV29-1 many CSVEGDSGAAYEQYF
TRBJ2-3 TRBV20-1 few CSARYTGGLPDTQYF
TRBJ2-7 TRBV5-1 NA CASSLAAGTSGYEQYF
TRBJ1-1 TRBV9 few CASSFLPRDTEAFF
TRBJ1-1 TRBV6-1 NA CASRERQGGTEAFF
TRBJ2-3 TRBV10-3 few CAISPRGGPTDTQYF
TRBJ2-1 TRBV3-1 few CASSPGLAGGLDEQFF
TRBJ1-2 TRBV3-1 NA CASSQERTRYGYTF
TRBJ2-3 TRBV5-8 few CASSTGLAASTDTQYF
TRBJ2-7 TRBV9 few CASSVGGQGVEQYF
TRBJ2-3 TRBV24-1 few CATSPGVYGASTDTQYF
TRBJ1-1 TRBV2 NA CASSKQGAGSEAFF
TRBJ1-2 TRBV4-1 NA CASSQDYRPDNYGYTF
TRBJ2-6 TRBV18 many CASSLRTGALSGANVLTF
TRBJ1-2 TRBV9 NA CASSVLGIGGGYTF
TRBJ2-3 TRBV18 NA CASSPFPAAGLDTDTQYF
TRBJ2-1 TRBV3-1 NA CASSQETSGGNNEQFF
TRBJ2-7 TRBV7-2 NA CASSSRLGPTYEQYF
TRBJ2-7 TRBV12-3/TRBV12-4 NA CASSPTRLYEQYF
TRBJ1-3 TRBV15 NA CATSRTYEANTIYF
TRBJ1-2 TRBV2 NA CASSTDSSNYGYTF